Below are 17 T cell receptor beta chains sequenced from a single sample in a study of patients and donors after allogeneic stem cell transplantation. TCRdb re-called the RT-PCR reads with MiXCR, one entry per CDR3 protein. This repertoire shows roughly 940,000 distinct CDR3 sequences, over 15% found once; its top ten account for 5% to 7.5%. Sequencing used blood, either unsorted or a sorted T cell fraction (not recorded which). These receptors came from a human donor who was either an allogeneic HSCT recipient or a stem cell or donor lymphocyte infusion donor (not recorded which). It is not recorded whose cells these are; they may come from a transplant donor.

CDR3 sequence (DNA): TGCAGTGCTAGAGATAGAGCTAGCGGGAGGGGGGGCCCAGATACGCAGTATTTT. Translated, it gives CSARDRASGRGGPDTQYF. The V gene is TRBV20-1, the J gene TRBJ2-3; 12 bases map to TRBD2. CDR1 and CDR2 from the germline V gene are DFQATT and SNEGSKA (reference sequence). V lost 0 bases to trimming and J lost 4 bases; unmatched junction nucleotides: 11. CDR3 length equals 18 residues.

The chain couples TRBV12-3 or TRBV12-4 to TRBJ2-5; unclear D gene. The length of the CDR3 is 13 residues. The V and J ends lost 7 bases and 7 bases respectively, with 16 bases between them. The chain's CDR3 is CASTRPKSGTQYF. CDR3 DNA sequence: TGTGCCAGCACCAGACCGAAATCGGGGACCCAGTACTTC.

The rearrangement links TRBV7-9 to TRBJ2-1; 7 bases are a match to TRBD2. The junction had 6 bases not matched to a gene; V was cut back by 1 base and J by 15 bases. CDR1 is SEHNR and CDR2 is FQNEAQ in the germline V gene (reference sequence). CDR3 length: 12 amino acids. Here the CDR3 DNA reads TGTGCCAGCAGCTTAGTCGGCGGGAGTGGGTTCTTC. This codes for CASSLVGGSGFF.

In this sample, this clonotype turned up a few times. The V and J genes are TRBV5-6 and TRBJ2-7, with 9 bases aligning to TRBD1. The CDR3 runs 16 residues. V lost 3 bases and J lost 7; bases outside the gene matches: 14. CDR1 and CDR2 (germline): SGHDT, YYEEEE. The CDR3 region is CASSSRTGQGLNEQYF. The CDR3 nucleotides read TGTGCCAGCAGCTCGCGAACGGGACAGGGTCTGAATGAGCAGTACTTC.

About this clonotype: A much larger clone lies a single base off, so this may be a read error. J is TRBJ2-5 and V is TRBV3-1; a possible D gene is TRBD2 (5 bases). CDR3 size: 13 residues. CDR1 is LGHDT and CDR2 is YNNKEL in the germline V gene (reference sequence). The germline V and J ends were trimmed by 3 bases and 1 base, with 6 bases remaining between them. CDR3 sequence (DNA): TGTGCCAGCAGCCACGGGGTCCAAGAGACCCAGTACTTC. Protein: CASSHGVQETQYF.

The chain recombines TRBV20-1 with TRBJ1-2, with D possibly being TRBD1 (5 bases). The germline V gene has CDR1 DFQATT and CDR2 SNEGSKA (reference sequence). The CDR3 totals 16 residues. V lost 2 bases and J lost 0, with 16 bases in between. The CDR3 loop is CSARLRGGLANYGYTF. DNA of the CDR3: TGCAGTGCTAGACTAAGGGGCGGATTAGCTAACTATGGCTACACCTTC.

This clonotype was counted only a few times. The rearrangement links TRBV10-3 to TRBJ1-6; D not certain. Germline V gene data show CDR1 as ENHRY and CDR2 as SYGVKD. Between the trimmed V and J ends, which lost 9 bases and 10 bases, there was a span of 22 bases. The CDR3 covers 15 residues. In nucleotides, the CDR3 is TGTGCCATTCTACGGCGGGGTGCGGACTTATCACCCCTCCACTTT. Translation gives CAILRRGADLSPLHF.

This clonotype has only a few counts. CDR3 sequence reads: CASSLRYSKLFF. The CDR3 DNA reads TGTGCCAGCAGTTTACGGTATAGTAAACTGTTTTTT. This chain uses TRBV12-3 or TRBV12-4 with TRBJ1-4; D not certain. Trimming cost V 2 bases and J 11 bases, with 9 bases left between them. CDR3 length equals 12 residues.

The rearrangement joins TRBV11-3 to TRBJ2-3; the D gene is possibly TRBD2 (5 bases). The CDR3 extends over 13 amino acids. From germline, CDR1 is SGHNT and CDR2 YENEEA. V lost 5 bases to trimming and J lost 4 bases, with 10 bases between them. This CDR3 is CASSTGLADTQYF. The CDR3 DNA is TGTGCCAGCAGCACCGGACTGGCAGATACGCAGTATTTT.

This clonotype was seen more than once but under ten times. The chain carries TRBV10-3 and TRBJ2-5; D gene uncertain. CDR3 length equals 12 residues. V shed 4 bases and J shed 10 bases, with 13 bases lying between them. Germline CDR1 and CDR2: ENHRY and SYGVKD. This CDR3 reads CAISGGDGIQYF. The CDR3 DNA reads TGTGCCATCAGTGGGGGTGACGGAATCCAGTACTTC.

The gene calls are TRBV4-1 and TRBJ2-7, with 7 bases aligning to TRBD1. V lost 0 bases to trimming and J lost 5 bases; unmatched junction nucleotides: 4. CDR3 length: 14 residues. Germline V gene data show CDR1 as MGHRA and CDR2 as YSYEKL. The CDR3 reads CASSQEKGADEQYF. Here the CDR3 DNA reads TGCGCCAGCAGCCAAGAAAAGGGGGCCGACGAGCAGTACTTC.

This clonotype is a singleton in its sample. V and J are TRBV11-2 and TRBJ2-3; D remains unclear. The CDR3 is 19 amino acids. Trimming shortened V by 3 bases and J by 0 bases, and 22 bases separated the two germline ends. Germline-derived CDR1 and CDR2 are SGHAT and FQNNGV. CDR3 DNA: TGTGCCAGCAGCTTCATGGCTCGAGTGTGGCCTGATAGCACAGATACGCAGTATTTT. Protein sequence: CASSFMARVWPDSTDTQYF.

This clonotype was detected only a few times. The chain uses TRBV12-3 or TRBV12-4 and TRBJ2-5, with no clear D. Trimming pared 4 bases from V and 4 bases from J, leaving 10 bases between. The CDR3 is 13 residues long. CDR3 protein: CASSSTGVETQYF. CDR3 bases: TGTGCCAGCAGTTCGACGGGCGTAGAGACCCAGTACTTC.

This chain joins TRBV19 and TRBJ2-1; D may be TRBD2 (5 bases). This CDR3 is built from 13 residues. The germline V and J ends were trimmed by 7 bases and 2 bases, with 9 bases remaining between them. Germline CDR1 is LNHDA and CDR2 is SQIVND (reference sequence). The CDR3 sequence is CASKPGTYNEQFF. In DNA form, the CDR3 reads TGTGCCAGTAAGCCGGGGACCTACAATGAGCAGTTCTTC.

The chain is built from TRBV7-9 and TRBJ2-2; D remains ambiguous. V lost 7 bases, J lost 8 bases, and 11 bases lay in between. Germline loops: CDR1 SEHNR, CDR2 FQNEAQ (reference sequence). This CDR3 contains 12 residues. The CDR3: CASTLSPGELFF. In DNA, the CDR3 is TGTGCCAGCACTTTGTCCCCAGGGGAGCTGTTTTTT.

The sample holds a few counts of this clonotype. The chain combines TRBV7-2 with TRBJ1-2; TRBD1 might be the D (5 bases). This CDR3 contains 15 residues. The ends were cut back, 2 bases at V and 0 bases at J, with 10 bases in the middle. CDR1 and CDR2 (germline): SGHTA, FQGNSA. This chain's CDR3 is CASSLTGIANYGYTF. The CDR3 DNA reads TGTGCCAGCAGCTTAACAGGCATAGCTAACTATGGCTACACCTTC.

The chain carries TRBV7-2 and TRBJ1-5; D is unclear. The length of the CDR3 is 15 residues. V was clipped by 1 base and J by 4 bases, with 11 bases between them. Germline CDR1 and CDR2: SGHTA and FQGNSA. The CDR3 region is CASSLDGRHNQPQHF. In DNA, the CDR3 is TGTGCCAGCAGCTTAGACGGACGGCATAATCAGCCCCAGCATTTT. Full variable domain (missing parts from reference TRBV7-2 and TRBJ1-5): GAGVSQSPSNKVTEKGKDVELRCDPISGHTALYWYRQSLGQGLEFLIYFQGNSAPDKSGLPSDRFSAERTGGSVSTLTIQRTQQEDSAVYLCASSLDGRHNQPQHFGDGTRLSIL.